Ten or more counts support the clone carrying this T cell receptor (beta chain). The source of the sample is a study of T cells in Graves' hyperthyroidism and ophthalmopathy. RNA transcripts provided the source from which TCR beta CDR3 regions were amplified. First-round RT-PCR of the TCR CDR3 relied on the HTBI primer set. TCRdb redid the calling of the multiplex PCR reads with MiXCR, one entry per CDR3 protein. The data show roughly 380,000 distinct CDR3 sequences, roughly 14% seen once. The study excluded patients with uncontrolled infection, other autoimmune disease, pregnancy or lactation. The sample, blood from the first hyperthyroidism diagnosis, precedes any ophthalmopathy symptoms. The germline gives CDR1 SNHLY, CDR2 FYNNEI. The CDR3 loop spans 14 amino acids. V lost 6 bases and J 3 bases, leaving 13 bases between the germline ends.

The chain links TRBV2 to TRBJ2-3; D is unclear. The sequence was obtained from a man aged 30 to 39 with Graves' hyperthyroidism that later progressed to Graves' ophthalmopathy. Sequences were obtained from blood. CDR3: CASRNPLSTDTQYF. CDR3 coding DNA: TGTGCCAGCAGGAACCCGCTAAGTACAGATACGCAGTATTTT.